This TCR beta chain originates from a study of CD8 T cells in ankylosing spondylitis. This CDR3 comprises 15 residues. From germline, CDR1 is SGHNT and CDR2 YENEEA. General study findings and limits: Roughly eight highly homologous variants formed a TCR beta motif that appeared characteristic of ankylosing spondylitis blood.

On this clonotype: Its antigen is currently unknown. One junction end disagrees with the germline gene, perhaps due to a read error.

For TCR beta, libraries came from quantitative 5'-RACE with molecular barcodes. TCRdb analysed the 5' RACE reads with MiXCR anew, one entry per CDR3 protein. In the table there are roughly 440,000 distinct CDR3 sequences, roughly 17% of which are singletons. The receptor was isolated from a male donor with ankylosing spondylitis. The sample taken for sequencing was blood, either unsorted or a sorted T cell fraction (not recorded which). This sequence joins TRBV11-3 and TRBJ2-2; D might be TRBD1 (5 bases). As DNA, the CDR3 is TGTGCCAGCGGCTTCAGGGCAGAGAACACCGGGGAGCTGTTTTTT. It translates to CASGFRAENTGELFF. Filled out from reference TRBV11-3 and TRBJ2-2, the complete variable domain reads EAGVVQSPRYKIIEKKQPVAFWCNPISGHNTLYWYLQNLGQGPELLIRYENEEAVDDSQLPKDRFSAERLKGVDSTLKIQPAELGDSAVYLCASGFRAENTGELFFGEGSRLTVL.